Sequencing of this T cell receptor (beta chain) was carried out in a study of cytomegalovirus exposure and HLA in healthy donors. Findings and caveats of the study: TCR beta sequences reportedly predicted most subjects' HLA-A and HLA-B alleles accurately. Sequencing depth roughly uniform across donors was assumed in presence/absence analyses.

The donors (healthy individuals) were bone marrow donors. The germline V and J ends were trimmed by 7 bases and 6 bases, with 16 bases remaining between them. CDR1 MNHEY and CDR2 SVGAGI come from the germline V gene. There are 14 residues in the CDR3. About this clone: Its specificity is not known.

PCR was performed using 60 Vbeta and 13 Jbeta primers. Measured with immunoSEQ multiplex PCR; TCRdb has only the in-frame clones, and not every one. Here the sample spans roughly 200,000 clones, approximately 9.5% being singletons. J is TRBJ1-3 and V is TRBV6-5; unclear D gene. The sequence came from a woman in her thirties in good health and CMV-seropositive. Source material: PBMCs. The CDR3 region has the DNA TGTGCCAGCATCCCGGCAGGCCAGGCAAACACCATATATTTT. This codes for CASIPAGQANTIYF.